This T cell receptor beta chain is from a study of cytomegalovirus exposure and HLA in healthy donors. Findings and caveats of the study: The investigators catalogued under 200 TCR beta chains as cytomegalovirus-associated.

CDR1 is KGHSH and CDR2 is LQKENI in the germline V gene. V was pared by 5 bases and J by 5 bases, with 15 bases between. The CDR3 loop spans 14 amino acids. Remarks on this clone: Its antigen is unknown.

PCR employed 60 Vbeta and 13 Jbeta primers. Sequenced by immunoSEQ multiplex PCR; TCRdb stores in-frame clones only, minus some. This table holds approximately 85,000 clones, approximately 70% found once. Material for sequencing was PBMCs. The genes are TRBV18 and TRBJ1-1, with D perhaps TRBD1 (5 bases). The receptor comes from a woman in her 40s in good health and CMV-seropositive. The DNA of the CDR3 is TGTGCCAGCTCAGCAACCGGCCCAGGGACTGAAGCTTTCTTT. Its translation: CASSATGPGTEAFF.